These T cell receptor beta chains were read from a single sample in a study of T cells in Graves' hyperthyroidism and ophthalmopathy. TCRdb independently ran MiXCR on the multiplex PCR reads; one entry per CDR3 protein. The sample lists 560,000 or so distinct CDR3 sequences, about 45% occurring once. Sequencing input: peripheral blood or thyroid tissue (not recorded which). The source is a woman aged 18-30 years with Graves' hyperthyroidism. Each CDR3 is given with its conserved first and last residue. A D gene is named only where the DNA matches it firmly. Clone size, where shown, is once, few, many, or a class for clones that have expanded.

V gene	J gene	D gene	clone size	CDR3 DNA	CDR3 protein
TRBV7-8	TRBJ2-5	TRBD1	NA	TGTGCCAGCAGCTTAAATGTTGGACAGGGAGAGACCCAGTACTTC	CASSLNVGQGETQYF
TRBV29-1	TRBJ2-3	NA	few	TGCAGCGTTGAAGATCCAGGGGATACGCAGTATTTT	CSVEDPGDTQYF
TRBV20-1	TRBJ2-2	NA	NA	TGCAGTGCTAGATGGGACCTCCTTCCCGGGGAGCTGTTTTTT	CSARWDLLPGELFF
TRBV20-1	TRBJ1-6	NA	NA	TGCAGTGCTAGGAGATTCCGGGACAATTCACCCCTCCACTTT	CSARRFRDNSPLHF
TRBV10-3	TRBJ2-7	NA	NA	TGTGCCATCAGTGAGTCGGCGGCAGGGCAGGAGCAGTACTTC	CAISESAAGQEQYF
TRBV20-1	TRBJ1-5	NA	few	TGCAGTGCTAGAGACCCCAAATCAAGTCAGCCCCAGCATTTT	CSARDPKSSQPQHF
TRBV5-1	TRBJ1-1	NA	NA	TGCGCCAGCAGCTTGGTACAGGGAGACACTGAAGCTTTCTTT	CASSLVQGDTEAFF
TRBV19	TRBJ2-5	NA	NA	TGTGCCAGTAGTACCCGACCCCGGCGGTCGGAGACCCAGTACTTC	CASSTRPRRSETQYF
TRBV2	TRBJ2-7	NA	many	TGTGCCAGCAGGGGCAGTATCTACGAGCAGTACTTC	CASRGSIYEQYF
TRBV6-5	TRBJ1-2	NA	NA	TGTGCCAGCAGTTACTCCTTACAGAGCTATGGCTACACCTTC	CASSYSLQSYGYTF
TRBV10-1	TRBJ2-5	TRBD1	few	TGCGCCAGCAGTTCCGGACAGGGTTCGGGCCAAGAGACCCAGTACTTC	CASSSGQGSGQETQYF
TRBV7-9	TRBJ1-1	NA	many	TGTGCCAGCAGCTTAGCGCCCGAGAACACTGAAGCTTTCTTT	CASSLAPENTEAFF
TRBV6-5	TRBJ1-1	NA	NA	TGTGCCAGCAGCCAAGTGGCGAACACTGAAGCTTTCTTT	CASSQVANTEAFF
TRBV7-8	TRBJ2-7	TRBD2	few	TGCGCCAGCAGCCGTTTACTAGCGGCGGACTACGAGCAGTACTTC	CASSRLLAADYEQYF